Following are 20 T cell receptor beta chains from one sample sequenced in a study of cytomegalovirus exposure and HLA in healthy donors. Use of 60 Vbeta and 13 Jbeta primers characterized the PCR. Clones were sequenced by immunoSEQ multiplex PCR, and TCRdb holds only the in-frame ones, with some missing. The data hold about 180,000 clones, with approximately 88% observed a single time. Material for sequencing was PBMCs. These receptors were taken from a boy between 2 and 10 years old in good health and CMV-seronegative.

The chain has TRBV7-9 and TRBJ1-6; 7 bases map to TRBD1. This CDR3 comprises 14 residues. Germline lookup yields CDR1 SEHNR and CDR2 FQNEAQ (reference sequence). The junction had 13 bases not matched to a gene; V was cut back by 5 bases and J by 15 bases. CDR3 in amino acids: CASSLTGADSLLHF. The CDR3 DNA reads TGTGCCAGCAGCCTAACAGGGGCCGACTCGCTCCTCCACTTT.

This chain joins TRBV19 and TRBJ1-1, with 9 positions matching TRBD1. The CDR3 has 14 residues. CDR1 is LNHDA and CDR2 is SQIVND in the germline V gene (reference sequence). Trimming at V came to 6 bases and at J to 1 base, leaving 3 bases not matched to a gene. DNA for the CDR3: TGTGCCAGTAGGGAGACAGGGGGGAACACTGAAGCTTTCTTT. Translated: CASRETGGNTEAFF.

The chain links TRBV5-1 to TRBJ2-2; 9 bases fit TRBD2. V shed 4 bases and J 0 bases; nucleotides not matched to a gene: 10. The CDR3 contains 18 residues. CDR1 and CDR2 (germline): SGHRS, YFSETQ. CDR3 nucleotide sequence: TGCGCCAGCAGCAAGACTAGCGGTGGACCCCCGAACACCGGGGAGCTGTTTTTT. Its protein is CASSKTSGGPPNTGELFF.

V is TRBV10-2 and J is TRBJ2-7, with 9 nucleotides matching TRBD1. The germline V gene encodes CDR1 WSHSY and CDR2 SAAADI. Unmatched junction bases numbered 11, after V lost 5 bases and J lost 3 bases. The CDR3 has 16 amino acids. The CDR3 coding sequence is TGCGCCAGCAGTCCGCCCGGGACAGGGAATTTCTACGAGCAGTACTTC. Its translation: CASSPPGTGNFYEQYF.

This clone was recorded a few times. The sample carries other DNA sequences with the same CDR3. This sequence joins TRBV14 and TRBJ2-1, with TRBD2 matching 10 bases. The V gene's germline CDR1 is SGHDN and CDR2 FVKESK. The CDR3 consists of 13 residues. V lost 3 bases, J lost 11 bases, and 4 bases stayed unmatched. The CDR3 region is CASSQWTSGKQFF. CDR3 DNA: TGTGCCAGCAGCCAGTGGACTAGCGGCAAGCAGTTCTTC. The full variable domain, with the rest looked up from reference TRBV14 and TRBJ2-1, is EAGVTQFPSHSVIEKGQTVTLRCDPISGHDNLYWYRRVMGKEIKFLLHFVKESKQDESGMPNNRFLAERTGGTYSTLKVQPAELEDSGVYFCASSQWTSGKQFFGPGTRLTVL.

The chain couples TRBV29-1 to TRBJ1-2; 7 nucleotides match TRBD1. V lost 6 bases, J lost 7 bases, and 5 bases stayed unmatched. Germline loops: CDR1 SQVTM, CDR2 ANQGSEA. This CDR3 is built from 11 residues. This chain's CDR3 is CSVRQGSGYTF. For the CDR3, the DNA is TGCAGCGTCCGACAGGGCAGTGGCTACACCTTC.

The chain carries TRBV30 and TRBJ2-7; tentatively, D is TRBD1 (6 bases). The germline V gene has CDR1 GTSNPN and CDR2 SVGIG (reference sequence). V was pared by 2 bases and J by 9 bases, with 17 bases between. The CDR3 spans 13 residues. The chain's CDR3 is CAWSPSTGSRQYV. The CDR3 region has the DNA TGTGCCTGGAGTCCCTCGACAGGTTCCCGGCAGTACGTC.

On this clone itself: The sample carries other DNA sequences with the same CDR3. This chain joins TRBV6-1 and TRBJ2-2; possible D gene TRBD1, 5 bases. This CDR3 is built from 15 residues. V lost 6 bases and J 2 bases, leaving 13 bases between the germline ends. Germline CDR1 reads MNHNS; CDR2 reads SASEGT. The CDR3 loop is CASRWGTSNTGELFF. The CDR3 DNA reads as TGTGCCAGCAGGTGGGGCACCTCAAACACCGGGGAGCTGTTTTTT.

This chain connects TRBV6-1 to TRBJ2-1; D remains ambiguous. V was pared by 3 bases and J by 2 bases, with 8 bases between. Looked up from germline, CDR1 is MNHNS and CDR2 is SASEGT. CDR3 length: 14 residues. The CDR3 bases are TGTGCCAGCAGTGAGACTTATCCCTACAATGAGCAGTTCTTC. Translation: CASSETYPYNEQFF.

This rearrangement joins TRBV7-2 to TRBJ2-1; 9 bases agree with TRBD2. Looked up from germline, CDR1 is SGHTA and CDR2 is FQGNSA. After removal of 4 bases from V and 4 bases from J, the junction contained 14 bases not matched to a gene. This CDR3 region has 18 residues. DNA for the CDR3: TGTGCCAGCAGCTCCCCCGGTCTAGCGGGAAGTGGATACAATGAGCAGTTCTTC. This sequence encodes CASSSPGLAGSGYNEQFF.

The rearrangement uses TRBV30 and TRBJ2-5; 7 nucleotides match TRBD1. The J call may be in error: the DNA end matches TRBJ2-7 better. This CDR3 is 15 amino acids long. In germline, CDR1 is GTSNPN, CDR2 SVGIG (reference sequence). The CDR3: CAWSVSRTGGAEQYF. Here the CDR3 DNA reads TGTGCCTGGAGTGTATCCCGGACAGGCGGCGCCGAGCAGTACTTC.

Only a few counts were recorded for this clone. V is TRBV30 and J is TRBJ2-3; no clear D. Germline V gives CDR1 GTSNPN, CDR2 SVGIG (reference sequence). Deletions cut 0 bases from V and 6 bases from J, with 7 bases between. The CDR3 is 12 residues long. DNA for the CDR3: TGTGCCTGGAGTGTAGTACTGGATACGCAGTATTTT. This sequence encodes CAWSVVLDTQYF.

The chain's CDR3 is CASISGGNGYTF. The CDR3 DNA follows: TGTGCCAGCATTTCCGGGGGGAATGGCTACACCTTC. The chain has TRBV6-5 and TRBJ1-2; D might be TRBD1 (5 bases). Germline lookup yields CDR1 MNHEY and CDR2 SVGAGI. The germline V and J ends were trimmed by 7 bases and 6 bases, with 12 bases remaining between them. CDR3 size: 12 residues.

V is TRBV5-6 and J is TRBJ1-2, with D unresolved. V was pared by 0 bases and J by 5 bases, with 11 bases between. This CDR3 is built from 14 residues. Germline V lookup: CDR1 SGHDT, CDR2 YYEEEE. The CDR3 DNA is TGTGCCAGCAGCTTGGACAGACGGCGATATGGCTACACCTTC. Amino acids: CASSLDRRRYGYTF.

V usage is TRBV29-1 and J usage is TRBJ1-3; D remains unclear. The germline CDR1 and CDR2 sequences are SQVTM and ANQGSEA. The CDR3 covers 13 residues. Trimming cost V 4 bases and J 2 bases, with 9 bases left between them. CDR3: CSVVADTGNTIYF. The CDR3 region has the DNA TGCAGCGTTGTCGCAGACACTGGAAACACCATATATTTT.

The J gene is TRBJ2-3, the V gene TRBV6-5; no definite D call. Looked up from germline, CDR1 is MNHEY and CDR2 is SVGAGI. Trimming took 6 bases from V and 2 from J, leaving 9 bases between them. This CDR3 is 13 amino acids long. This CDR3 reads CASRGRNTDTQYF. CDR3 bases: TGTGCCAGCAGGGGCCGTAACACAGATACGCAGTATTTT.

This clone was seen only a few times. This chain uses TRBV6-1 with TRBJ1-2; TRBD1 matches 7 bases. Germline V gives CDR1 MNHNS, CDR2 SASEGT. The CDR3 covers 13 residues. J lost 2 bases, V lost 3 bases, and 0 bases had no gene match. This CDR3 reads CASSETGNYGYTF. In DNA form, the CDR3 reads TGTGCCAGCAGTGAGACAGGGAACTATGGCTACACCTTC.

This clone was counted only a few times. The chain combines TRBV18 with TRBJ2-7; D possibly corresponds to TRBD2 (6 bases). Trimming took off 3 bases at V and 2 bases at J, with 20 bases between the two ends. Germline CDR1 is KGHSH and CDR2 is LQKENI. CDR3 length: 17 amino acids. DNA of the CDR3: TGTGCCAGCTCACCGATGGGGGGAGGTATTGGTCCCTACGAGCAGTACTTC. It specifies CASSPMGGGIGPYEQYF.

J is TRBJ1-3 and V is TRBV6-1; D is perhaps TRBD1 (5 bases). CDR3 length equals 17 residues. The V end was cut by 1 base, the J end by 1 base, with 14 bases between. Per germline, CDR1 MNHNS and CDR2 SASEGT. CDR3 DNA: TGTGCCAGCAGTGAAGTGAGGGCGGGGGGTTCTGGAAACACCATATATTTT. Residues: CASSEVRAGGSGNTIYF.

The J gene is TRBJ1-1, the V gene TRBV6-1, with D uncertain. The germline gives CDR1 MNHNS, CDR2 SASEGT. The CDR3 runs to 12 residues. With 3 bases removed from V and 6 bases from J, the gap between germline ends came to 8 bases. In DNA, the CDR3 is TGTGCCAGCAGTGACAGGATCCCTGAAGCTTTCTTT. Translated: CASSDRIPEAFF.